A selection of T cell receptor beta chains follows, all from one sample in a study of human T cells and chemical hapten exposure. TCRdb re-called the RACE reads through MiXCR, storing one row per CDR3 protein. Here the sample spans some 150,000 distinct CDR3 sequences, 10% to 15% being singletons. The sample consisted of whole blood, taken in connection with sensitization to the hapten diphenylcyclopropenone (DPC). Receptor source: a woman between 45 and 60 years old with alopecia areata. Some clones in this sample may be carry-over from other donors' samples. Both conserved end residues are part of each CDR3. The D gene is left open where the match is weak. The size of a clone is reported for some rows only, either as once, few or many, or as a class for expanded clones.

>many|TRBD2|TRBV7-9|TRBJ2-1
CASSLSPGLAGGNEQFF
TGTGCCAGCAGCCTGTCTCCGGGACTAGCGGGAGGTAATGAGCAGTTCTTC
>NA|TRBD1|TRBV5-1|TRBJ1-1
CASSPSTGGITEAFF
TGCGCCAGCAGCCCATCGACAGGGGGGATCACTGAAGCTTTCTTT
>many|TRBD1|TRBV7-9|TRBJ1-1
CASRLGGGGMNTEAFF
TGTGCCAGCAGGCTTGGAGGAGGGGGCATGAACACTGAAGCTTTCTTT
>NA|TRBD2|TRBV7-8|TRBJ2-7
CASSLAETGGREQYF
TGTGCCAGCAGCTTAGCGGAGACGGGAGGGAGGGAGCAGTACTTC
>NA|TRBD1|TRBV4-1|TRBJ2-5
CASSRTGLQETQYF
TGCGCCAGCAGCCGGACAGGCCTCCAAGAGACCCAGTACTTC
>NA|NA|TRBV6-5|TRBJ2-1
CASSSGTLSYNEQFF
TGTGCCAGCAGTTCCGGGACACTCTCCTACAATGAGCAGTTCTTC
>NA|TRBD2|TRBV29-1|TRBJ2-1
CSVGTSGRAKRSYNEQFF
TGCAGCGTGGGGACTAGCGGGAGGGCGAAGAGGTCCTACAATGAGCAGTTCTTC
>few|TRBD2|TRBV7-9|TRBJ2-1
CASSSRTSGSFNEQFF
TGTGCCAGCAGCTCCAGAACTAGCGGGAGTTTTAATGAGCAGTTCTTC
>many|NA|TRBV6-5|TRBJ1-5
CASSYRGNQPQHF
TGTGCCAGCAGTTACCGGGGCAATCAGCCCCAGCATTTT
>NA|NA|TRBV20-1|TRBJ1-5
CSATGAGINSNQPQHF
TGCAGTGCTACCGGTGCCGGGATCAATAGCAATCAGCCCCAGCATTTT
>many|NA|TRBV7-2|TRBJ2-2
CATVTSLDPGELFF
TGTGCCACCGTCACTAGCTTGGATCCCGGGGAGCTGTTTTTT
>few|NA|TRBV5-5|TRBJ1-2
CASSWDGLTQGYTF
TGTGCCAGCAGCTGGGACGGCCTCACCCAAGGCTACACCTTC
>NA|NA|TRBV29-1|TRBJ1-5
CSVGGANQPQHF
TGCAGCGTTGGCGGAGCGAATCAGCCCCAGCATTTT
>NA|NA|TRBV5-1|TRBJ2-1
CASSPQAVYNEQFF
TGCGCCAGCAGCCCCCAAGCGGTTTACAATGAGCAGTTCTTC
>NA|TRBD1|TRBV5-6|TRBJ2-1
CASSLDRGGGEQFF
TGTGCCAGCAGCTTGGACAGGGGCGGCGGTGAGCAGTTCTTC
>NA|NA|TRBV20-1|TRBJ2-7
CSAFRQGGDEQYF
TGCAGTGCTTTCCGACAGGGAGGAGACGAGCAGTACTTC
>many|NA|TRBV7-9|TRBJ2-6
CASSSDSSGANVLTF
TGTGCCAGCAGCTCAGACAGCTCTGGGGCCAACGTCCTGACTTTC
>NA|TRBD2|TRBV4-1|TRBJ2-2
CASHLSSGRAGNTGELFF
TGCGCCAGCCACTTGTCTAGCGGGAGGGCCGGGAACACCGGGGAGCTGTTTTTT
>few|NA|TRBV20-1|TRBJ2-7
CSASEGVAREQYF
TGCAGTGCTAGTGAGGGAGTAGCGAGGGAGCAGTACTTC
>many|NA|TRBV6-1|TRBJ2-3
CASMESFGTDTQYF
TGTGCCAGCATGGAGTCATTCGGCACAGATACGCAGTATTTT
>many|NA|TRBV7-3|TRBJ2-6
CASSRSGANVLTF
TGTGCCAGTAGCAGGAGCGGGGCCAACGTCCTGACTTTC
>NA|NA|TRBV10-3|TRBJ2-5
CAIGLHGETQYF
TGTGCCATCGGACTCCATGGAGAGACCCAGTACTTC
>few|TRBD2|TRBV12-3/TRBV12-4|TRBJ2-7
CASSGRTSGRGMSYEQYF
TGTGCCAGCAGTGGCCGGACTAGCGGGAGGGGTATGTCCTACGAGCAGTACTTC
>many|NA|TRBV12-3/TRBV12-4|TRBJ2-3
CASSLGASPRGDTQYF
TGTGCCAGCAGTTTAGGGGCTAGCCCACGGGGGGATACGCAGTATTTT
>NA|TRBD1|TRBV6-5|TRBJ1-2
CASITRQGRNYGYTF
TGTGCCAGCATCACCCGACAGGGGAGGAACTATGGCTACACCTTC
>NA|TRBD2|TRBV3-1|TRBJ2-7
CASMRGTSGAYEQYF
TGTGCCAGCATGCGGGGAACTAGCGGGGCCTACGAGCAGTACTTC
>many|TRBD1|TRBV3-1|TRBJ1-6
CASSQPQGGSSPLHF
TGTGCCAGCAGCCAGCCACAGGGGGGATCTTCACCCCTCCACTTT
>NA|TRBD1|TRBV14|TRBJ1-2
CASSGGTGLGLDGYTF
TGTGCCAGCAGTGGTGGGACAGGCTTAGGTCTGGATGGCTACACCTTC
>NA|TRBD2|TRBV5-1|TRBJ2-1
CASSLSAGTRLNEQFF
TGCGCCAGCAGCTTGTCTGCCGGGACTAGACTCAATGAGCAGTTCTTC
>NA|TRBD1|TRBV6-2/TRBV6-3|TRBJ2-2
CASSQRGQGTSTGELFF
TGTGCCAGCAGCCAAAGGGGACAGGGGACGAGCACCGGGGAGCTGTTTTTT
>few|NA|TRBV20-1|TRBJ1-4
CSARGPLEEKLFF
TGCAGTGCTAGAGGACCCCTCGAGGAAAAACTGTTTTTT
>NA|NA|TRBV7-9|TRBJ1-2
CASSATPGTRPGGYTF
TGTGCCAGCAGCGCCACCCCCGGGACGAGGCCGGGCGGCTACACCTTC
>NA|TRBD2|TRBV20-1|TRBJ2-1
CSAAAGGSSYNEQFF
TGCAGTGCAGCGGCGGGGGGCAGCTCCTACAATGAGCAGTTCTTC
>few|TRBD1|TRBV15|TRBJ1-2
CATSRDRGTGDYGYTF
TGTGCCACCAGCAGAGATAGGGGGACAGGAGACTATGGCTACACCTTC
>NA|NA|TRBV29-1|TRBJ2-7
CSVRTYEQYF
TGCAGCGTTCGTACCTACGAGCAGTACTTC
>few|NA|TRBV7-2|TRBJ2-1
CASSAYYNEQFF
TGTGCCAGCAGCGCCTACTACAATGAGCAGTTCTTC
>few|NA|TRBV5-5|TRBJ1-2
CASSHVERDNYGYTF
TGTGCCAGCAGCCATGTCGAAAGGGATAACTATGGCTACACCTTC
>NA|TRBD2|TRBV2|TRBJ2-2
CASSPPGLAGGGELFF
TGTGCCAGCAGTCCCCCCGGACTAGCGGGAGGCGGGGAGCTGTTTTTT
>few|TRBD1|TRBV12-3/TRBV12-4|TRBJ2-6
CASSLTTGTGANVLTF
TGTGCCAGCAGTTTGACGACAGGGACCGGGGCCAACGTCCTGACTTTC
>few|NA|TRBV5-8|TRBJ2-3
CASSLEGRSRADTQYF
TGTGCCAGCAGCTTGGAAGGGCGATCCAGAGCAGATACGCAGTATTTT
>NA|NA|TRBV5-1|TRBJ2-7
CASSLEGVEQYF
TGCGCCAGCAGCTTGGAGGGCGTCGAGCAGTACTTC
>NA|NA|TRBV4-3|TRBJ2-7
CASSQDYGSSYEQYF
TGCGCCAGCAGCCAAGACTACGGGTCCTCCTACGAGCAGTACTTC